The rows below give T cell receptor beta chains drawn from one sample of a study of cytomegalovirus exposure and HLA in healthy donors. Profiled with immunoSEQ multiplex PCR; TCRdb holds only in-frame clones, not every one. The sample lists fewer than 140,000 clones, about 75% occurring once. Input material: PBMCs. The receptors here all came from a middle-aged man in good health and CMV-seronegative. The conserved cysteine and the conserved F or W are not part of the CDR3 here. A D gene is named only where the DNA matches it firmly.

TRBV5-1	TRBJ2-1	TRBD2	ASSLTVYQRGSYNEQF
TRBV7-8	TRBJ1-2	TRBD1	ASSLGTGVESRYGYT
TRBV7-9	TRBJ2-7	.	ASSGGRTDYEQY
TRBV4-1	TRBJ1-1	.	ASSQVNLVSYTEAF
TRBV5-1	TRBJ2-1	.	ASSLTVSYNEQF
TRBV19	TRBJ1-5	.	ASRFRGYQSNQPQH
TRBV7-2	TRBJ1-5	.	ASSLGPERNQPQH
TRBV4-1	TRBJ1-4	TRBD1	ASSQVGTGMVKLF
TRBV6-1	TRBJ1-2	.	ASSESAGLGYT
TRBV4-1	TRBJ2-7	TRBD1	ASSQEHRTGGFYEQY
TRBV7-9	TRBJ1-2	.	ASSLGTANYGYT
TRBV6-1	TRBJ2-3	TRBD2	ASRIAGAFTDTQY
TRBV10-3	TRBJ2-5	.	AISESKGSIPQY
TRBV19	TRBJ1-2	.	ASSRDINYGYT
TRBV6-5	TRBJ2-5	TRBD1	ASSPRDRARTQY
TRBV7-9	TRBJ1-5	.	ASSLGGLSNQPQH
TRBV7-9	TRBJ1-1	TRBD1	ASSSRIQGAVNTEAF
TRBV6-1	TRBJ1-4	.	ASRQVPNEKLF
TRBV11-2	TRBJ2-2	TRBD2	ASSFSFRGTSSTGELF
TRBV5-4	TRBJ1-3	.	ASSLGGAVPGNTIY
TRBV7-6	TRBJ2-3	TRBD2	ASSPRTSGGWGADTQY
TRBV19	TRBJ1-5	.	ASSPGSDQPQH
TRBV19	TRBJ1-5	.	ASSPRASGSNQPQH
TRBV7-8	TRBJ2-2	TRBD1	ASSLGQGANTGELF
TRBV5-1	TRBJ2-5	TRBD2	ASSLTSGRRQETQY
TRBV5-6	TRBJ1-1	TRBD1	ASSRPGTGNTEAF
TRBV6-1	TRBJ1-1	TRBD1	ASRQGMNTEAF
TRBV7-2	TRBJ2-5	TRBD1	ASSGQGAETQY
TRBV12-2	TRBJ1-5	.	ASRLETAAGPDQPQH
TRBV29-1	TRBJ1-1	.	SVDLGGNTEAF
TRBV7-6	TRBJ1-1	.	ASSRTLNTEAF
TRBV5-4	TRBJ2-3	.	ASSRQGLTDTQY
TRBV19	TRBJ2-3	.	ASSNLRRVDTQY
TRBV7-2	TRBJ2-3	.	ASSLEASIDTQY
TRBV6-1	TRBJ1-2	.	ASSDNISGRYGYT
TRBV6-6	TRBJ1-3	.	ASSSGTTGNTIY
TRBV19	TRBJ1-5	TRBD1	ASRDRGDQPQH
TRBV6-6	TRBJ1-5	.	ASSPIGSSNQPQH
TRBV5-1	TRBJ2-2	.	ASSLGSMARGTGELF
TRBV7-9	TRBJ1-6	TRBD1	ASSSTGGSNSPLH
TRBV2	TRBJ1-1	TRBD1	ASSEDRAPNTEAF
TRBV27	TRBJ1-5	.	ASSLRGSGNQPQH
TRBV5-1	TRBJ2-1	TRBD2	ASRLTSGGYNEQF
TRBV7-3	TRBJ2-3	TRBD1	ASTPGQGSDTQY
TRBV29-1	TRBJ2-1	TRBD2	SSWTSGPYNEQF
TRBV16	TRBJ2-5	TRBD1	ASSPRDRGSETQY
TRBV5-1	TRBJ2-2	TRBD1	ASSGADRGNTGELF
TRBV6-6	TRBJ2-6	TRBD1	ASRSTGAGANVLT
TRBV7-2	TRBJ1-2	.	ASSLAAVSNYGYT
TRBV6-1	TRBJ2-7	TRBD1	ASSGDSVYEQY
TRBV28	TRBJ1-5	TRBD1	ASSPLGQGWGNQPQH